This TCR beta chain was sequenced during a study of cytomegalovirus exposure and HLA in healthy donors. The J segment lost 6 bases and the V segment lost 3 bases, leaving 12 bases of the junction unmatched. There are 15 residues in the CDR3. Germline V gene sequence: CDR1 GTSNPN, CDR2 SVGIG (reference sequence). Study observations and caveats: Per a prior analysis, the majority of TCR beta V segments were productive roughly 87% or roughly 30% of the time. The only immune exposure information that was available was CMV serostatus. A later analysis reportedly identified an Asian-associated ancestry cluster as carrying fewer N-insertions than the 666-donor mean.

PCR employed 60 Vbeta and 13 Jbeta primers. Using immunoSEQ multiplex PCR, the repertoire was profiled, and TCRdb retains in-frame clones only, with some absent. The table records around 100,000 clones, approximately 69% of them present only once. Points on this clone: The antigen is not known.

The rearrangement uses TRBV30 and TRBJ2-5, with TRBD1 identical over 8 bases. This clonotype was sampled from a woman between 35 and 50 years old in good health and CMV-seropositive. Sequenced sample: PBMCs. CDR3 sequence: CAWSFGTGGSKTQYF. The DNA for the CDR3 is TGTGCCTGGAGCTTTGGGACAGGAGGATCGAAGACCCAGTACTTC.